The sample holds a few counts of the clone carrying this T cell receptor beta chain. Antigen: not known. TCR cDNA molecules each carried a unique molecular identifier. Each CDR3 protein gets one entry after TCRdb re-called the 5' RACE reads with MiXCR. The profile shows around 2,500 distinct CDR3 sequences, about 20% of them singletons. This entry comes from a study of spatial heterogeneity in lung cancer. On the study more broadly: A strong correlation was found between TCR transcript counts in tumor regions and a T cell module score derived from matched bulk RNA-seq.

The CDR3 spans 14 residues. V lost 4 bases to trimming and J lost 2 bases, with 10 bases between them. Per the germline V gene, CDR1 is SGHTA and CDR2 is FQGNSA. Study outcomes and limitations: Tumors with more nonsynonymous mutations had more expanded intratumoral alpha and beta TCRs.

Specified time point: sample taken at primary tumor resection. Untreated early-stage non-small cell lung cancer patients, 72 in total, were the donors. Source: lung tumor tissue, taken at surgery. The chain uses TRBV7-2 and TRBJ2-3; TRBD1 might be the D (5 bases). The receptor's source is a male donor with early-stage non-small cell lung cancer. The CDR3 here is CASSSQGYTDTQYF. CDR3 DNA sequence: TGTGCCAGCAGCTCCCAGGGCTACACAGATACGCAGTATTTT.